This note documents a single TCR beta chain sequence. Its antigen is currently unknown. This sample is part of a study of T-cell memory formation after mild COVID-19. The wider study: Largely donor-specific TCR clusters were found.

Study-wide points: Within pre-infection memory, some responding clones were found, suggesting cross-reactive memory joined.

TCRdb fed the 5' RACE reads into MiXCR, producing one record per CDR3 protein. The sample records 350,000 or so distinct CDR3 sequences, over 10% being singletons. The CDR3 spans 17 residues. The germline V and J ends were trimmed by 5 bases and 6 bases, with 24 bases remaining between them. Germline V gives CDR1 SGHRS, CDR2 YFSETQ. The source is a man between 18 and 35 years old who had mild COVID-19 (a few samples of this study predate the infection). Cell type and time point are not known. The chain uses TRBV5-1 and TRBJ1-3; possible D gene TRBD1, 5 bases. Material for sequencing was PBMCs or a T cell subset sorted from them (not recorded which). CDR3 DNA sequence: TGCGCCAGCAGAATTGGCGGGGCCTACCTCTCAGCAAACACCATATATTTT. This translates into CASRIGGAYLSANTIYF.